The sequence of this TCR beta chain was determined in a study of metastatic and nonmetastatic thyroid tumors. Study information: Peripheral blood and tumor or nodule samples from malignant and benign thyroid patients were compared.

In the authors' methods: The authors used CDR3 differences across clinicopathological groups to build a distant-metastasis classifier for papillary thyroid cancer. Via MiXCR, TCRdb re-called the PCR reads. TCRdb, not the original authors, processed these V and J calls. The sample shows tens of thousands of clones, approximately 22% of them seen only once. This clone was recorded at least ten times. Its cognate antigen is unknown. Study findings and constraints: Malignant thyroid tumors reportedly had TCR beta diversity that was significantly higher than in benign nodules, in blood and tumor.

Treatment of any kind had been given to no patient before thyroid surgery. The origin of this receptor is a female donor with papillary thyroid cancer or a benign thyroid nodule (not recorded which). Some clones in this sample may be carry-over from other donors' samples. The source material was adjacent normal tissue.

This CDR3 reads CASSPILGFGDTQYF. The CDR3 region has the DNA TGTGCCAGCAGTCCAATATTGGGATTTGGAGATACGCAGTATTTT. The chain combines TRBV7-6 with TRBJ2-3; D not certain. CDR3 length: 15 residues. With 6 bases removed from V and 5 bases from J, the gap between germline ends came to 18 bases. Per germline, CDR1 SGHVS and CDR2 FNYEAQ.